This T cell receptor beta chain came from a study of blood T cells in healthy people across ages. For the study at large: About one barcoded TCR beta cDNA was captured per two T cells.

This CDR3 has 15 amino acids. CDR1 is MNHGY, CDR2 SVAAGI, per germline. Deletions cut 9 bases from V and 3 bases from J, with 17 bases between. Primers used in a second PCR of roughly 7 to 12 cycles were a sample-barcoded 5' primer and a J-beta primer mix. Every molecule of cDNA carried a tag from a template-switch adaptor with 12 random nucleotides. TCRdb re-called the 5' RACE reads through MiXCR, storing one row per CDR3 protein. The repertoire includes around 970,000 distinct CDR3 sequences, just over 50% of them detected once, and about a fifth sits in the top ten. This TCR was recovered from a woman aged 55-69 years in good health. The sequenced material came from blood. The V call is TRBV6-9, the J call TRBJ1-4; D unresolved. The CDR3 nucleotides are TGTGCCAGAGCAAGCGGGGAGCTAGCTAATGAAAAACTGTTTTTT. Its protein is CARASGELANEKLFF.